This is a list of T cell receptor beta chains from one sample in a study of cytomegalovirus exposure and HLA in healthy donors. Only in-frame clones appear in the TCRdb table, and some are missing; sequencing was by immunoSEQ multiplex PCR. The sample records some 100,000 clones, 79% being singletons. The sample consisted of PBMCs. The source of these receptors is a male donor in good health and CMV-seropositive. Each CDR3 is given with its conserved first and last residue. D genes are given only for firm matches.

-	TRBV6-5	TRBJ2-6	CASRTTIPGANVLTF
-	TRBV7-2	TRBJ2-7	CASRLLIGGSNEQYF
TRBD1	TRBV29-1	TRBJ2-7	CSVGQALSYEQYF
TRBD1	TRBV7-2	TRBJ1-2	CASSLDRGEGYTF
-	TRBV6-5	TRBJ2-7	CASSYHQGSASEQYF
TRBD1	TRBV18	TRBJ2-7	CASSPAGQGVYEQYF
-	TRBV5-1	TRBJ1-1	CASSLGGLNTEAFF
-	TRBV5-1	TRBJ1-2	CASSLAVPPEAYTF
-	TRBV9	TRBJ1-2	CASSPSEIYGYTF
TRBD2	TRBV5-1	TRBJ2-3	CASSLGGTSGGTDTQYF
-	TRBV19	TRBJ1-1	CASSILGNLMNTEAFF
TRBD1	TRBV10-1	TRBJ2-7	CANPGQHYEQYF
-	TRBV19	TRBJ2-3	CASSMSSGSTDTQYF
-	TRBV4-1	TRBJ2-5	CASSQALLETQYF
TRBD2	TRBV2	TRBJ2-3	CASSGRLAGGVDTQYF
-	TRBV27	TRBJ1-1	CASSLSPGLGTEAFF
TRBD1	TRBV30	TRBJ2-5	CAWSEGQGLQETQYF
TRBD1	TRBV5-6	TRBJ1-4	CASSLDRAREKLFF
TRBD1	TRBV30	TRBJ2-7	CAWSVARGYEQYF
-	TRBV30	TRBJ2-3	CAWSRGGLVTDTQYF
-	TRBV15	TRBJ1-1	CATSRDRNTEAFF
-	TRBV5-1	TRBJ1-1	CASRLTGQNTEAFF
-	TRBV11-2	TRBJ1-2	CASSPRVNYGYTF